The clone carrying this T cell receptor (beta chain) has just a few counts. Its specificity is not known. This specimen belongs to a study of beta chain features in type 1 diabetes. Sequencing targeted expressed TCRB transcripts, as all isolated RNA had been reverse transcribed. Sequenced by immunoSEQ multiplex PCR; TCRdb stores in-frame clones only, minus some. This repertoire shows some 160,000 clones, around 9.7% found once; its top ten account for 0.65% to 0.9%. The germline CDR1 and CDR2 sequences are LNHDA and SQIVND (reference sequence). V gave up 7 bases and J gave up 4 bases; unmatched junction bases: 5. The CDR3 loop spans 13 amino acids. The study's findings and limits: A moderate, significant TCRB CDR3 shortening appeared in type 1 diabetes across four CD4+ subsets.

The authors sorted CD4+ naive, central memory, regulatory and stem cell-like memory cells via CD45RO/CCR7/CD25/CD127/CD95/CD27. Sequencing was done on a sample of central memory CD4+ T cells from blood. This chain links TRBV19 with TRBJ1-2, with TRBD1 matching 8 bases. The receptor's source is a woman between 25 and 40 years old with type 1 diabetes. CDR3 sequence (DNA): TGTGCCAGTACCCGGACAGGGCGCTATGGCTACACCTTC. Translating gives CASTRTGRYGYTF.